This entry concerns a single T cell receptor beta chain. Seattle enrolled patients during active infection and tracked them longitudinally. The data belong to a study of blood T cell repertoires in COVID-19. Study in general: Samples of COVID-19 (acute and convalescent) were obtained from the United States, Italy and Spain.

The repertoire was sequenced with immunoSEQ multiplex PCR; TCRdb's copy has only in-frame clones and lacks some. The repertoire includes 60,000 to 85,000 clones, nearly 90% of them detected once, and about 3% sits in the top ten. The CDR3 totals 16 residues. Trimming cost V 5 bases and J 3 bases; bases outside gene matches: 7. Germline CDR1 and CDR2: SGHRS and YFSETQ. This receptor was taken from a woman aged 50 to 65 with COVID-19, enrolled during active disease. This chain links TRBV5-1 with TRBJ2-2; TRBD2 agrees at 10 bases. Specimen: peripheral blood. CDR3 sequence (DNA): TGCGCCAGCAGTCGTAGCGGGAGGATCGACACCGGGGAGCTGTTTTTT. It encodes CASSRSGRIDTGELFF.